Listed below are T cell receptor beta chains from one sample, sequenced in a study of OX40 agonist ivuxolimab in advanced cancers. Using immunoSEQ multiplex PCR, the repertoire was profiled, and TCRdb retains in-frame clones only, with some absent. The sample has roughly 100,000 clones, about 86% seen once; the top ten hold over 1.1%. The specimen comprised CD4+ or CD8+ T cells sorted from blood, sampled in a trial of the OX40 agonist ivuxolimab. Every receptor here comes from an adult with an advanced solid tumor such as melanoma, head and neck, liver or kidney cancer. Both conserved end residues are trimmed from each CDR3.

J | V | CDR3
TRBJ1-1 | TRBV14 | ASSQITRVTEAF
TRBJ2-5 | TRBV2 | ASSARETQY
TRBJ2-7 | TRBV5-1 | ASSVGQGMGEQY
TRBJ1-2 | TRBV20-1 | STTGGGYT
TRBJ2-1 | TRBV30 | AWSGLAGIEQF
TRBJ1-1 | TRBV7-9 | ASSPERANTEAF
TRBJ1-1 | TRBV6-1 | ASSPRSTTEAF
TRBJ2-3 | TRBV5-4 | ASSLGRKTDTQY
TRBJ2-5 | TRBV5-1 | ASSSDRVIQETQY
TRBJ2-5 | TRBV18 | ASKKAPGGQETQY
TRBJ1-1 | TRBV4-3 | ASSRTSTTEAF
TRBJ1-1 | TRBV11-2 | ASTGTGGYKTEAF
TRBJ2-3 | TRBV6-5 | ASSKGQQGDTQY
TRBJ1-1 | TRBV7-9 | ASSLARAGETEAF
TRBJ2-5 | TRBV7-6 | ASSLYSVGARQQETQY
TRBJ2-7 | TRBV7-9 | ASSLQGIEQY
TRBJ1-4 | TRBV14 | ASSRSGTATNEKLF
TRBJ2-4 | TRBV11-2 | ASSLDQGLADAKNIQY
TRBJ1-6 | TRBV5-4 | ASSTRQGNSPLH
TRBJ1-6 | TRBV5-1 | ASSLGTLYNSPLH
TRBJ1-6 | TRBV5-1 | ASTGGNYNSPLH
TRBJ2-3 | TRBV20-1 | SASRGRTQY
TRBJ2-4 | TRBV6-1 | ASSAQGAVAKNIQY
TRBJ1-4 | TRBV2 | ASSEPRDATNEKLF
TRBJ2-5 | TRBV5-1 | ASSLPGGETQY
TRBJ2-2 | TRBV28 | ASSLTGGSGELF
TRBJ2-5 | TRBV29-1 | SVVGKQETQY
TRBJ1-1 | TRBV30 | AWNLGGTTEAF
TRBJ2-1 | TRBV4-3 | ASSLGGRVGNEQF
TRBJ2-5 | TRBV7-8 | ASSLAGAAMETQY
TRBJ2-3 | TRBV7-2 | ASGRAYSTDTQY
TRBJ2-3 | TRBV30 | AWRRTSGRWTDTQY
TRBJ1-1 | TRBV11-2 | ASSLDGWTEAF
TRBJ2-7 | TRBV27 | ASSSGQGYYEQY
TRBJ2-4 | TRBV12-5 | ASGLVRDIQY
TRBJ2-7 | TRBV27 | ASRQSSSYEQY
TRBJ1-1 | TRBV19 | ASSRTGRTEAF
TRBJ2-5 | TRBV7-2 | ASSRGTGVNSGRETQY
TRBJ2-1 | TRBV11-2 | ASSPLPYYNEQF
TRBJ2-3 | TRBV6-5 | ASSLRQGGTDTQY
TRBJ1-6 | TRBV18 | ASSPVGRGTNSPLH
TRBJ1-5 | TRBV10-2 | ASSESGGRYQPQH
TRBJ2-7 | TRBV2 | ASSEAVKGGSYEQY
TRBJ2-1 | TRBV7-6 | ASSLVLGTSGYNEQF
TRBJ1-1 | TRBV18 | ASSPSPGTWWDTEAF
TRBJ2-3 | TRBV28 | ASSSGYYTQY
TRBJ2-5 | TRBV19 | ASSQTGRMGETQY
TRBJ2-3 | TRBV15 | ATSRDRSAGTDTQY
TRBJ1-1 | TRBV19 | ASSIGGARTEAF
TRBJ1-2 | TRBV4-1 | ASSQGLATNYGYT
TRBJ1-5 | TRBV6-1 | ASSLQGRGQPQH
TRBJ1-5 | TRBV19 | AISVADSQPQH